Presented here are 3 T cell receptor beta chains from one specimen sequenced in a study of shared clonotypes between healthy human individuals. Data came from immunoSEQ multiplex PCR; TCRdb stores just in-frame clones and leaves some out. The profile shows approximately 940,000 clones, about 80% of them singletons. The sample taken for sequencing was memory CD4+ T cells sorted from blood. Subset specified: CD45RA-negative fraction. Source of these receptors: a man between 18 and 29 years old in good health.

The CDR3 sequence is CASSTRTGPNQPQHF. DNA for the CDR3: TGTGCCAGCAGCACGCGGACAGGTCCAAATCAGCCCCAGCATTTT. The rearrangement links TRBV7-2 to TRBJ1-5, with 7 nucleotides matching TRBD1. CDR3 length: 15 amino acids. Germline CDR1 SGHTA, CDR2 FQGNSA. Losses at the gene ends were 5 bases for V and 4 bases for J; bases not matched to a gene: 8. Filled out from reference TRBV7-2 and TRBJ1-5, the complete variable domain reads GAGVSQSPSNKVTEKGKDVELRCDPISGHTALYWYRQSLGQGLEFLIYFQGNSAPDKSGLPSDRFSAERTGGSVSTLTIQRTQQEDSAVYLCASSTRTGPNQPQHFGDGTRLSIL.

The rearrangement uses TRBV15 and TRBJ1-3; a weak D match, TRBD1 (5 bases). This CDR3 is built from 16 residues. Trimming removed 7 bases at V and 0 bases at J, with 16 bases between. The V gene's germline CDR1 is LNHNV and CDR2 YYDKDF (reference sequence). CDR3: CATTKWGGGSGNTIYF. As DNA, the CDR3 is TGTGCCACCACCAAGTGGGGGGGAGGCTCTGGAAACACCATATATTTT.

This chain connects TRBV9 to TRBJ2-2; a possible D gene is TRBD2 (7 bases). The CDR3 runs 16 residues. V was cut by 0 bases and J by 8 bases, with 17 bases left in between. Per germline, CDR1 SGDLS and CDR2 YYNGEE. The CDR3 bases are TGTGCCAGCAGCGTAGGGTCTCGGGGGGCGAGTGGGGAGCTGTTTTTT. It encodes CASSVGSRGASGELFF.